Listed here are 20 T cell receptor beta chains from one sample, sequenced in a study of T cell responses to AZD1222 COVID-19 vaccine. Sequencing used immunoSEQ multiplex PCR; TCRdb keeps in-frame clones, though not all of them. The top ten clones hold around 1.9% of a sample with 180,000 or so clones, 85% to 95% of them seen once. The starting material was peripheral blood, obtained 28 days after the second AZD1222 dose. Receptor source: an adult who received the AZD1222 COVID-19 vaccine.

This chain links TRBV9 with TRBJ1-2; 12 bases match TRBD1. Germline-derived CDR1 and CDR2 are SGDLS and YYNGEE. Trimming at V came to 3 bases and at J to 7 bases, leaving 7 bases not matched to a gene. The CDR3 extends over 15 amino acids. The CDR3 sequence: CASSAEGQGAVGYTF. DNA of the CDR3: TGTGCCAGCAGCGCGGAGGGACAGGGGGCCGTTGGCTACACCTTC.

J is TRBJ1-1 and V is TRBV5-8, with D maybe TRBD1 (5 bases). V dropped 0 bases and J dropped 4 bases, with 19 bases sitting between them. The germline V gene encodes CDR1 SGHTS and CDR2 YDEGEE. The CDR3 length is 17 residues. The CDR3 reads CASSLGRVTWGGTEAFF. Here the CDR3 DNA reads TGTGCCAGCAGCTTGGGGAGGGTGACGTGGGGCGGCACTGAAGCTTTCTTT.

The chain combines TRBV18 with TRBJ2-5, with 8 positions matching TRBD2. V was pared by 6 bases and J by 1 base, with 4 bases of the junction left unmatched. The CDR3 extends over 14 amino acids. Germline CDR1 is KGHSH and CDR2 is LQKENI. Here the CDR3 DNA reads TGTGCCAGCTCCCCGGGAGGGCCCCAAGAGACCCAGTACTTC. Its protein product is CASSPGGPQETQYF.

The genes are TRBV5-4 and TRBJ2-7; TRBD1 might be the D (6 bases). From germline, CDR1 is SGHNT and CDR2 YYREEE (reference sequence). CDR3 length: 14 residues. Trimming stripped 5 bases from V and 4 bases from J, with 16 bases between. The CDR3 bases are TGTGCCAGCAGGATAATGGGCAGGGGTTACGAGCAGTACTTC. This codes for CASRIMGRGYEQYF. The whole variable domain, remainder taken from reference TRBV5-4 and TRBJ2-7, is ETGVTQSPTHLIKTRGQQVTLRCSSQSGHNTVSWYQQALGQGPQFIFQYYREEENGRGNFPPRFSGLQFPNYSSELNVNALELDDSALYLCASRIMGRGYEQYFGPGTRLTVT.

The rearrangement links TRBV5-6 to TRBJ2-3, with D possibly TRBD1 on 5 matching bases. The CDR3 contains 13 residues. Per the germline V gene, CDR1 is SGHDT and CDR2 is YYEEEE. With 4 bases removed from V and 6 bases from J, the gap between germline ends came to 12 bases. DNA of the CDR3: TGTGCCAGCAGCGGGGCCACTCGGGATACGCAGTATTTT. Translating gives CASSGATRDTQYF.

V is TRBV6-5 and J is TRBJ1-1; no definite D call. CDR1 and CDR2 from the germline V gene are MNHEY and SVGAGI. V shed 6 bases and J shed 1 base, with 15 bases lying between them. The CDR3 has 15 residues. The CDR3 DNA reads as TGTGCCAGCAGGGCCGCCGAATTATGGAACACTGAAGCTTTCTTT. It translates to CASRAAELWNTEAFF.

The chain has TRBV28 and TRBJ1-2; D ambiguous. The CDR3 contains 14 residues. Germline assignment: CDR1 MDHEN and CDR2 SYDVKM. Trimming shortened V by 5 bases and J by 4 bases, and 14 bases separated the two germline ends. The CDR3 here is CASSQQRQGYGYTF. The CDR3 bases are TGTGCCAGCAGTCAGCAAAGACAAGGCTATGGCTACACCTTC.

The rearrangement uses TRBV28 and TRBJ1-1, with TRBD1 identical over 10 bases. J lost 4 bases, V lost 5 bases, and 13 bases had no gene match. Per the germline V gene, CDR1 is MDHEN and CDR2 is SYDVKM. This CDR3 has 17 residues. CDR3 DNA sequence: TGTGCCAGCAGTCTACGTCCCGGGACAGGGGTGGGCACTGAAGCTTTCTTT. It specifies CASSLRPGTGVGTEAFF.

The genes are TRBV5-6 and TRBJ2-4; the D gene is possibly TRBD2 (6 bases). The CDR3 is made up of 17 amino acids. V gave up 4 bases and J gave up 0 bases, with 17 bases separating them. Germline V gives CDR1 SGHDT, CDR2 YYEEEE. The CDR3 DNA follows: TGTGCCAGCAGCCCAGGGACCGGACTATTAGCCAAAAACATTCAGTACTTC. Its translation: CASSPGTGLLAKNIQYF.

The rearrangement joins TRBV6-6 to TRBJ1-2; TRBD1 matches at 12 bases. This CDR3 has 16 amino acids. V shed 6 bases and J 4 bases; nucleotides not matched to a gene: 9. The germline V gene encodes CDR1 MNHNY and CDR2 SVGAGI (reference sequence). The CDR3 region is CASSRNPGQGAYGYTF. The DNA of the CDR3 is TGTGCCAGCAGCCGGAATCCGGGACAGGGGGCCTATGGCTACACCTTC.

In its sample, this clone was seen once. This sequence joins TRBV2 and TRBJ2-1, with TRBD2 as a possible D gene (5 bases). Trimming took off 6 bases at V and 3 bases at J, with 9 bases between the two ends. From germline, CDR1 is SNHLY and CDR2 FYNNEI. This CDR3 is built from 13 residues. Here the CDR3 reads CASRIGSYNEQFF. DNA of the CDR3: TGTGCCAGCAGGATTGGGAGCTACAATGAGCAGTTCTTC.

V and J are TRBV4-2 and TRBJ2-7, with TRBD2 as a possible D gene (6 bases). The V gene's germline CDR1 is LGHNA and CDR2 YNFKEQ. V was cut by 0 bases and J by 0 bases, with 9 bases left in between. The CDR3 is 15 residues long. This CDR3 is CASSQDRRDSYEQYF. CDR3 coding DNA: TGTGCCAGCAGCCAAGATAGGAGGGACTCCTACGAGCAGTACTTC.

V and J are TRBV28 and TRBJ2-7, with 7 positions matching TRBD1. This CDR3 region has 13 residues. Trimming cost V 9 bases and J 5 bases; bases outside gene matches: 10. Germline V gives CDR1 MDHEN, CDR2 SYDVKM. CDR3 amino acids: CASMKGALDEQYF. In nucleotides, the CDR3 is TGTGCCAGTATGAAGGGGGCGTTGGACGAGCAGTACTTC.

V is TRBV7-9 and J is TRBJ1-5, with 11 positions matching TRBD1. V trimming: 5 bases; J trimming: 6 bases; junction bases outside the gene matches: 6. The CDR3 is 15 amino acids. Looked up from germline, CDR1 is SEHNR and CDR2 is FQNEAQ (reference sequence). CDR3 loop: CASSVGQGDGQPQHF. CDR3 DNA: TGTGCCAGCAGCGTGGGACAGGGGGATGGTCAGCCCCAGCATTTT. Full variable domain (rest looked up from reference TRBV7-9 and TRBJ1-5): DTGVSQNPRHKITKRGQNVTFRCDPISEHNRLYWYRQTLGQGPEFLTYFQNEAQLEKSRLLSDRFSAERPKGSFSTLEIQRTEQGDSAMYLCASSVGQGDGQPQHFGDGTRLSIL.

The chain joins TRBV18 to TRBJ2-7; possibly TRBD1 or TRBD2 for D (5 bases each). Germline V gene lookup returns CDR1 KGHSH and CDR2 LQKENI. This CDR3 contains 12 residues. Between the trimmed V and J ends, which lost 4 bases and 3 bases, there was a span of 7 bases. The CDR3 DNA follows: TGTGCCAGCTCACGGGACGGCTACGAGCAGTACTTC. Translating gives CASSRDGYEQYF. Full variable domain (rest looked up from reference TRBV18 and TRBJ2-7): NAGVMQNPRHLVRRRGQEARLRCSPMKGHSHVYWYRQLPEEGLKFMVYLQKENIIDESGMPKERFSAEFPKEGPSILRIQQVVRGDSAAYFCASSRDGYEQYFGPGTRLTVT.

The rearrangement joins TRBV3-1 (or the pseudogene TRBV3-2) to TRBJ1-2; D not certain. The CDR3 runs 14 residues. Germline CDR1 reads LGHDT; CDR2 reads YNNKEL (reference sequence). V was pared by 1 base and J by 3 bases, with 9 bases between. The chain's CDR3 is CASSQGDIDYGYTF. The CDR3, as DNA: TGTGCCAGCAGCCAAGGTGACATCGACTATGGCTACACCTTC.

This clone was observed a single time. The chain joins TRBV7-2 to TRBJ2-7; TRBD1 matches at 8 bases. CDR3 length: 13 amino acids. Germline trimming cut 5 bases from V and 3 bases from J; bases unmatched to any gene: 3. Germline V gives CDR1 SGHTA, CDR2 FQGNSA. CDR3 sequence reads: CASSHGQGYEQYF. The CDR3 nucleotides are TGTGCCAGCAGCCATGGACAGGGCTACGAGCAGTACTTC.

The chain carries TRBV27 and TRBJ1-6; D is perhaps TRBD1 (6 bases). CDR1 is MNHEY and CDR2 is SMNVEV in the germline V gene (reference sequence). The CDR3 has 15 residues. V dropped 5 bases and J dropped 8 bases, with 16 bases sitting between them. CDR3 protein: CASSSQKGVHSPLHF. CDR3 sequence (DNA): TGTGCCAGCAGTAGCCAGAAGGGGGTTCATTCACCCCTCCACTTT.

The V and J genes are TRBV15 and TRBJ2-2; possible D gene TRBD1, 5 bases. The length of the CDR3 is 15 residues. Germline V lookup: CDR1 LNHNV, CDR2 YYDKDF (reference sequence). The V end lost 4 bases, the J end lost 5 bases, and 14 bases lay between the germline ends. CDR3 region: CATSMQGRNTGELFF. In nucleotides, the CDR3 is TGTGCCACCAGCATGCAGGGTCGTAATACCGGGGAGCTGTTTTTT.

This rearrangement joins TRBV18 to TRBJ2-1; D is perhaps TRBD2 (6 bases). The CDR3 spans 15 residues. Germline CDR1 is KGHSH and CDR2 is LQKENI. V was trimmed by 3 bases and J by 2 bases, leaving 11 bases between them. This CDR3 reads CASSPPGVPYNEQFF. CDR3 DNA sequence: TGTGCCAGCTCACCGCCGGGGGTACCCTACAATGAGCAGTTCTTC.